This record looks at one T cell receptor (beta chain) sequence and its context. These data originate in a study of T cell changes during pregnancy in multiple sclerosis. This CDR3 spans 15 amino acids. Trimming cost V 6 bases and J 7 bases, with 19 bases left between them. Germline-derived CDR1 and CDR2 are MNHEY and SVGAGI. TCRdb keeps only in-frame clones here, not all; method: immunoSEQ multiplex PCR. The sample comprises roughly 120,000 clones, approximately 93% of which are singletons, and approximately 5.8% rests with the top ten. The receptor was isolated from a female donor with multiple sclerosis, enrolled in a pregnancy study. Sequencing was performed on peripheral blood, taken before pregnancy. The chain recombines TRBV6-5 with TRBJ1-5; D remains unclear. CDR3 sequence reads: CASSPFAPGGQPQHF. Here the CDR3 DNA reads TGTGCCAGCAGCCCCTTCGCGCCAGGCGGGCAGCCCCAGCATTTT.